The subject of this entry is one T cell receptor beta chain. The data were obtained in a study of T cell changes during pregnancy in multiple sclerosis. The CDR3 loop spans 17 amino acids. V lost 6 bases, J lost 7 bases, and 14 bases stayed unmatched. The V gene's germline CDR1 is MGHDK and CDR2 SYGVNS. Produced via immunoSEQ multiplex PCR; TCRdb's table is partial and in-frame only. Here the sample spans over 40,000 clones, roughly 90% being singletons. This TCR was recovered from a female donor in good health, enrolled as a control in a pregnancy study. The specimen comprised peripheral blood, sampled in the second trimester of pregnancy. The chain uses TRBV25-1 and TRBJ2-5; TRBD2 matches 13 bases. For the CDR3, the DNA is TGTGCCAGCAGGGGGGGGACTAGCGGGGCGTGGGGTCGGACCCAGTACTTC. Translated: CASRGGTSGAWGRTQYF.